This TCR beta chain was retrieved from a study of T cell changes during pregnancy in multiple sclerosis. The CDR3 covers 15 residues. V lost 2 bases to trimming and J lost 1 base; unmatched junction nucleotides: 3. Germline CDR1 MNHNY, CDR2 SVGAGI (reference sequence). Sequencing was performed with immunoSEQ multiplex PCR; in TCRdb, only in-frame clones are kept and a portion is missing. Among 55,000 to 70,000 clones, about nine tenths were seen once, and the ten largest hold about 0.38%. Sample: CD4+ T cells from peripheral blood mononuclear cells, taken in the third trimester of pregnancy. The rearrangement joins TRBV6-6 to TRBJ1-2, with 8 bases aligning to TRBD1. This TCR was recovered from a female donor with multiple sclerosis, enrolled in a pregnancy study. In DNA, the CDR3 is TGTGCCAGCAGTTACGTCACAGGGGGTAACTATGGCTACACCTTC. The encoded protein is CASSYVTGGNYGYTF.